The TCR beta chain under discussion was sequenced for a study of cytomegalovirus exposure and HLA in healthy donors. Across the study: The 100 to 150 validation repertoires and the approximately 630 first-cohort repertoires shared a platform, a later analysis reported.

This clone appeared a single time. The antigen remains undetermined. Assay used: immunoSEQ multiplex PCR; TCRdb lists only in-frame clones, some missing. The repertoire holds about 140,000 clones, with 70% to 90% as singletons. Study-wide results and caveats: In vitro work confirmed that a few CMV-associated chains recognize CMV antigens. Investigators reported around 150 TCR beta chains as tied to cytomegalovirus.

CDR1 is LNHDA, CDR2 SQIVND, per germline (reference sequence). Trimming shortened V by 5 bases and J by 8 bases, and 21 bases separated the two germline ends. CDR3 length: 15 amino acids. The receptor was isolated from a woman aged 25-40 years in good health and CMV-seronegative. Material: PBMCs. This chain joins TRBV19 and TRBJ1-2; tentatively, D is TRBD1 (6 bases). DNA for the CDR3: TGTGCCAGTAGTCCCCGGATTCAGGGGCGAGGCGGCTACACCTTC. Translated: CASSPRIQGRGGYTF.